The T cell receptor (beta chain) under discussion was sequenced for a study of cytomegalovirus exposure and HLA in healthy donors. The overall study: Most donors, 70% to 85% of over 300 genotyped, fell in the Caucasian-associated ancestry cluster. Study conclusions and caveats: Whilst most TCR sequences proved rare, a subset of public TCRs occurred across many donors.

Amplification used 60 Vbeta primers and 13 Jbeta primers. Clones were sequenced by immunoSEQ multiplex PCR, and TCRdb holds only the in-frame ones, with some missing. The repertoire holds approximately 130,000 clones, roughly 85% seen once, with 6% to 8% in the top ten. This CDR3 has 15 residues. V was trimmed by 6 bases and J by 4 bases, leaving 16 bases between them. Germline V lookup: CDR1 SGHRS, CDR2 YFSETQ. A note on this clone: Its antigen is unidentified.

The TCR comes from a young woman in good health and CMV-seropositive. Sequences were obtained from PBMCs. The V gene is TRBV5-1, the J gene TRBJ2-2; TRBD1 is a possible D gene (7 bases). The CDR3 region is CASTEGAMGTGELFF. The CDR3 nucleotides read TGCGCCAGCACGGAGGGGGCGATGGGCACCGGGGAGCTGTTTTTT.